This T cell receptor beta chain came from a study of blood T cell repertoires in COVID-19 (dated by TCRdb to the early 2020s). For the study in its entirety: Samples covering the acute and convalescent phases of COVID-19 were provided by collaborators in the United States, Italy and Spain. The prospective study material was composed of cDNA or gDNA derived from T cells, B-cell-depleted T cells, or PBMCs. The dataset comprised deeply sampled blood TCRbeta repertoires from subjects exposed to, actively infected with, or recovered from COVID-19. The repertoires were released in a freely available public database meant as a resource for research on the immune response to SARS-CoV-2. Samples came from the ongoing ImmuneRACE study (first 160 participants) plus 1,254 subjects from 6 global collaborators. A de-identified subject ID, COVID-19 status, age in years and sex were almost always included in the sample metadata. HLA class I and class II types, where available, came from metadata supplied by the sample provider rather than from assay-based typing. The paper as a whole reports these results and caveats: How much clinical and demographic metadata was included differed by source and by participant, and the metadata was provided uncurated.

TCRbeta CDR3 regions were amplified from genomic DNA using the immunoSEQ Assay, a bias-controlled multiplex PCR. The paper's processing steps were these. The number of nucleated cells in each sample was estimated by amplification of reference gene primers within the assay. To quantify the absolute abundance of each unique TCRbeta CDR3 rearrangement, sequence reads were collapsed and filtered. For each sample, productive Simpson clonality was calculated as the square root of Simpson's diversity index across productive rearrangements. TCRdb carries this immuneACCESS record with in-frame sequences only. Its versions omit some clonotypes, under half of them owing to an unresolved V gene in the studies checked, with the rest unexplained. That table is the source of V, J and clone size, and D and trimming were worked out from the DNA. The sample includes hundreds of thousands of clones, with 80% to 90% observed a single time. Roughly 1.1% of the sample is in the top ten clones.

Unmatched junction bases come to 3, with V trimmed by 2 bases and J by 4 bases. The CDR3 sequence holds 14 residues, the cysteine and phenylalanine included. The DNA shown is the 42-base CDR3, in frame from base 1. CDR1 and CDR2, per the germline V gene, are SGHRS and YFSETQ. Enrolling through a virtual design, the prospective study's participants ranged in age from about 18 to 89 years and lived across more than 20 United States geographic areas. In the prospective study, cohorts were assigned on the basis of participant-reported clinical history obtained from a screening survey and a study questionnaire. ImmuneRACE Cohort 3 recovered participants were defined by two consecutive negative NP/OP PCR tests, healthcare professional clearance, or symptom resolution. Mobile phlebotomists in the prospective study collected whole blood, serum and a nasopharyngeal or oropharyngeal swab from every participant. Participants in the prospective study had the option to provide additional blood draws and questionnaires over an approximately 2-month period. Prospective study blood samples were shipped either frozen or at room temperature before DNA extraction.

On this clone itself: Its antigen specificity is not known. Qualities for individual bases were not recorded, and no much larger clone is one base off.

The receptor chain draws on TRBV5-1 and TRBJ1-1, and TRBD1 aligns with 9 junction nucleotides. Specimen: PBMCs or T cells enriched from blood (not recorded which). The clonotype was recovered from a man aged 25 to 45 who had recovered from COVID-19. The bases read TGCGCCAGCAGCTTACAGGGGGCGTCCACTGAAGCTTTCTTT. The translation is CASSLQGASTEAFF.